What follows are 5 T cell receptor beta chains derived from one specimen sequenced in a study of T cell clones after liver transplantation. Assay: immunoSEQ multiplex PCR; the TCRdb copy retains only in-frame clones and omits some. Among 60,000 or so clones, 71% were seen once, and the ten largest hold over 14%. The material was CD4+ T cells from blood, obtained before liver transplant. These TCRs come from a human donor who received a liver transplant.

This chain's CDR3 is CASSPRQGAYGYTF. CDR3 DNA sequence: TGTGCCAGCTCACCACGACAGGGGGCTTATGGCTACACCTTC. This chain connects TRBV18 to TRBJ1-2, with 10 bases aligning to TRBD1. The CDR3 length is 14 residues. Per germline, CDR1 KGHSH and CDR2 LQKENI. The V gene end was trimmed by 1 base and the J gene end by 5 bases; junction bases not matched to a gene: 1.

This clone is a singleton in its sample. The chain couples TRBV2 to TRBJ1-4; 7 nucleotides align to TRBD1. The V segment lost 4 bases and the J segment 3 bases; nucleotides outside the gene matches: 5. There are 15 residues in the CDR3. Looked up from germline, CDR1 is SNHLY and CDR2 is FYNNEI. The DNA for the CDR3 is TGTGCCAGCAGTGTGAGGGGGCCGGCTAATGAAAAACTGTTTTTT. This encodes CASSVRGPANEKLFF.

V and J are TRBV9 and TRBJ2-2; 9 bases agree with TRBD2. Per the germline V gene, CDR1 is SGDLS and CDR2 is YYNGEE. Trimming cost V 4 bases and J 1 base; bases outside gene matches: 5. CDR3 length equals 16 residues. CDR3: CASSPQTSGNTGELFF. The CDR3 bases are TGTGCCAGCAGCCCTCAGACTAGCGGGAACACCGGGGAGCTGTTTTTT.

The chain couples TRBV28 to TRBJ1-2; 10 bases map to TRBD1. The CDR3 loop spans 17 amino acids. Germline CDR1 reads MDHEN; CDR2 reads SYDVKM. Trimming at V came to 5 bases and at J to 3 bases, leaving 12 bases not matched to a gene. CDR3 sequence: CASSISETGGLYYGYTF. In nucleotides, the CDR3 is TGTGCCAGCAGTATTTCCGAGACAGGGGGCCTATACTATGGCTACACCTTC.

This clone was observed a single time. The chain is built from TRBV6-1 and TRBJ2-7; maybe TRBD2 (5 bases). Looked up from germline, CDR1 is MNHNS and CDR2 is SASEGT. This CDR3 region has 14 residues. The V and J ends lost 2 bases and 0 bases respectively, with 8 bases between them. This chain's CDR3 is CASSENGLSYEQYF. The CDR3 DNA is TGTGCCAGCAGTGAAAATGGACTCTCCTACGAGCAGTACTTC.